A selection of T cell receptor beta chains follows, all from one sample in a study of shared clonotypes between healthy human individuals. The data were produced by immunoSEQ multiplex PCR, yet TCRdb's version contains in-frame clones alone and is incomplete. This table has some 2,400,000 clones, approximately 96% appearing once. Sample: naive CD4+ T cells sorted from blood. Source of these receptors: a man younger than 35 in good health. CDR3s include the opening cysteine and the closing phenylalanine or tryptophan. A D gene is named only where the DNA matches it firmly. Size is omitted from some rows. Given values are once, few, many or a class for expanded clones.

d_gene: NA
v_gene: TRBV28
j_gene: TRBJ2-7
abundance: NA
CDR3nt: TGTGCCAGCAGTCCCCGGACCCCCCACGAGCAGTACTTC
CDR3aa: CASSPRTPHEQYF

d_gene: NA
v_gene: TRBV19
j_gene: TRBJ1-5
abundance: NA
CDR3nt: TGTGCCAGTAGTATAGAATGGGGGGCGGGGAGCAATCAGCCCCAGCATTTT
CDR3aa: CASSIEWGAGSNQPQHF

d_gene: NA
v_gene: TRBV14
j_gene: TRBJ1-1
abundance: NA
CDR3nt: TGTGCCAGCAGCTTCGACTTGAACACTGAAGCTTTCTTT
CDR3aa: CASSFDLNTEAFF

d_gene: TRBD2
v_gene: TRBV2
j_gene: TRBJ2-5
abundance: NA
CDR3nt: TGTGCCAGCAGAGGGACTAGCGGGGGGTACCAAGAGACCCAGTACTTC
CDR3aa: CASRGTSGGYQETQYF

d_gene: NA
v_gene: TRBV11-2
j_gene: TRBJ1-2
abundance: NA
CDR3nt: TGTGCCAGCAGCTTAGATTGGGTCCTGACAGGCCCTAACTATGGCTACACCTTC
CDR3aa: CASSLDWVLTGPNYGYTF

d_gene: TRBD1
v_gene: TRBV18
j_gene: TRBJ2-2
abundance: once
CDR3nt: TGTGCCAGCTCACCTCAGGGGACAGGGGCAACCGGGGAGCTGTTTTTT
CDR3aa: CASSPQGTGATGELFF

d_gene: TRBD2
v_gene: TRBV6-1
j_gene: TRBJ2-1
abundance: NA
CDR3nt: TGTGCCAGCAGTGGAGGGACTAGCGGGGGGGCACGATACAATGAGCAGTTCTTC
CDR3aa: CASSGGTSGGARYNEQFF

d_gene: NA
v_gene: TRBV27
j_gene: TRBJ1-6
abundance: once
CDR3nt: TGTGCCAGCAGACAGGGAGAAGGAAATTCACCCCTCCACTTT
CDR3aa: CASRQGEGNSPLHF

d_gene: NA
v_gene: TRBV28
j_gene: TRBJ1-4
abundance: NA
CDR3nt: TGTGCCAGCAGTTTTTCGTCCGGGGGAGGTAATGAAAAACTGTTTTTT
CDR3aa: CASSFSSGGGNEKLFF

d_gene: NA
v_gene: TRBV6-5
j_gene: TRBJ2-1
abundance: NA
CDR3nt: TGTGCCAGCAGTTCTACTAGCGGGACAGGGCATGAGCAGTTCTTC
CDR3aa: CASSSTSGTGHEQFF

d_gene: NA
v_gene: TRBV5-6
j_gene: TRBJ2-3
abundance: NA
CDR3nt: TGTGCCAGCAGCCGACAGGGCACAGATACGCAGTATTTT
CDR3aa: CASSRQGTDTQYF

d_gene: NA
v_gene: TRBV4-1
j_gene: TRBJ2-5
abundance: NA
CDR3nt: TGCGCCAGCAGCCAAGTTGGCCCGGGACTGCAAGAGACCCAGTACTTC
CDR3aa: CASSQVGPGLQETQYF

d_gene: NA
v_gene: TRBV2
j_gene: TRBJ1-6
abundance: NA
CDR3nt: TGTGCCAGCAGTGAAGGTCCCGTCCGCCTCCACTTT
CDR3aa: CASSEGPVRLHF

d_gene: TRBD1
v_gene: TRBV18
j_gene: TRBJ1-2
abundance: NA
CDR3nt: TGTGCCAGCTCACTAGGCACAGGGGGCTTCTATGGCTACACCTTC
CDR3aa: CASSLGTGGFYGYTF

d_gene: NA
v_gene: TRBV5-6
j_gene: TRBJ2-7
abundance: NA
CDR3nt: TGTGCCAGCAGCTTGGGTGGGAGAATCCACTACGAGCAGTACTTC
CDR3aa: CASSLGGRIHYEQYF

d_gene: NA
v_gene: TRBV7-9
j_gene: TRBJ1-1
abundance: NA
CDR3nt: TGTGCCAGCAGCCCGACAGAGATGAACACTGAAGCTTTCTTT
CDR3aa: CASSPTEMNTEAFF

d_gene: NA
v_gene: TRBV27
j_gene: TRBJ1-5
abundance: NA
CDR3nt: TGTGCCAGCAGCATGGACAGAATTAATCAGCCCCAGCATTTT
CDR3aa: CASSMDRINQPQHF

d_gene: TRBD1
v_gene: TRBV5-4
j_gene: TRBJ2-7
abundance: NA
CDR3nt: TGTGCCAGCAGCCTGGACAGGCTAGAGCAGTACTTC
CDR3aa: CASSLDRLEQYF

d_gene: TRBD1
v_gene: TRBV28
j_gene: TRBJ1-2
abundance: NA
CDR3nt: TGTGCCAGCAGCTACAGGGGGACTCCAACGTTTAACTATGGCTACACCTTC
CDR3aa: CASSYRGTPTFNYGYTF

d_gene: NA
v_gene: TRBV2
j_gene: TRBJ1-5
abundance: NA
CDR3nt: TGTGCCAGCGAAACAGAATACAATCAGCCCCAGCATTTT
CDR3aa: CASETEYNQPQHF

d_gene: NA
v_gene: TRBV11-2
j_gene: TRBJ1-1
abundance: NA
CDR3nt: TGTGCCAGCAGCTTAGTTGGCGGGCGAAGAGCTTTCTTT
CDR3aa: CASSLVGGRRAFF

d_gene: NA
v_gene: TRBV6-5
j_gene: TRBJ1-1
abundance: NA
CDR3nt: TGTGCCAGCAGCCGACGGGGTGAAGCTTTCTTT
CDR3aa: CASSRRGEAFF

d_gene: NA
v_gene: TRBV28
j_gene: TRBJ2-7
abundance: NA
CDR3nt: TGTGCCAGCAGTGGCCCGTTGACAGAGCAGTACTTC
CDR3aa: CASSGPLTEQYF

d_gene: NA
v_gene: TRBV6-1
j_gene: TRBJ2-3
abundance: NA
CDR3nt: TGTGCCAGCAGACCTGACCCCACAGATACGCAGTATTTT
CDR3aa: CASRPDPTDTQYF

d_gene: TRBD1
v_gene: TRBV6-5
j_gene: TRBJ2-5
abundance: NA
CDR3nt: TGTGCCAGCAGCCGATCGACAGGGATCCAAGAGACCCAGTACTTC
CDR3aa: CASSRSTGIQETQYF

d_gene: NA
v_gene: TRBV4-3
j_gene: TRBJ2-1
abundance: NA
CDR3nt: TGCGCCAGCAGCCAATATAGACTAGTAGGTTACAATGAGCAGTTCTTC
CDR3aa: CASSQYRLVGYNEQFF

d_gene: NA
v_gene: TRBV2
j_gene: TRBJ2-2
abundance: NA
CDR3nt: TGTGCCAGCACCTTACAAAGCACCGGGGAGCTGTTTTTT
CDR3aa: CASTLQSTGELFF

d_gene: TRBD1
v_gene: TRBV28
j_gene: TRBJ1-2
abundance: NA
CDR3nt: TGTGCCAGCAGTCCCACCGGGACAGTGGGTAACTATGGCTACACCTTC
CDR3aa: CASSPTGTVGNYGYTF